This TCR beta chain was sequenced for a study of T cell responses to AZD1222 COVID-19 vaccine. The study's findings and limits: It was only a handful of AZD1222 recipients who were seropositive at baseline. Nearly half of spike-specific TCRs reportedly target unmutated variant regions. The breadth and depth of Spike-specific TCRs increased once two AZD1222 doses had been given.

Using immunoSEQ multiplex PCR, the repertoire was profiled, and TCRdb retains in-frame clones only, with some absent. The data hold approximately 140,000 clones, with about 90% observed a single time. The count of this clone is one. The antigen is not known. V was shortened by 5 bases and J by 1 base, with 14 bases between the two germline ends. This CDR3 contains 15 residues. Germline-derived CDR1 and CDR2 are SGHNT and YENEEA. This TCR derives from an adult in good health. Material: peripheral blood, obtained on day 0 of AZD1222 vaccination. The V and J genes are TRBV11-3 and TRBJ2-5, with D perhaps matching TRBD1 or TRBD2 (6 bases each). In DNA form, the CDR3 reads TGTGCCAGCAGCCTAGGCGGAGGGGGCCAAGAGACCCAGTACTTC. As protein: CASSLGGGGQETQYF.